The subject of this entry is one T cell receptor beta chain. Its cognate antigen is unknown. This sample stems from a study of blood T cells in healthy people across ages. The CDR3 is made up of 18 amino acids. The V gene end was trimmed by 1 base and the J gene end by 4 bases; junction bases not matched to a gene: 11. Germline loops: CDR1 SGHTA, CDR2 FQGNSA. With a J-beta primer mix and a sample-barcoded 5' primer, a second PCR ran roughly 6 to 11 cycles. Each cDNA molecule was tagged by a template-switch adaptor with 12 random nucleotides. A single record per CDR3 protein comes from TCRdb applying MiXCR to the 5' RACE reads. The data show roughly 700,000 distinct CDR3 sequences, 20% to 25% seen once. Study-wide findings and caveats: Expanded clonotype changes were possibly confounded by unknown donor CMV status.

These sequences were also reported in another study, on T cells of mothers and their children. That study adds: Comparable shaping of TCR recombination output by thymic selection was observed in related and unrelated pairs.

The chain recombines TRBV7-2 with TRBJ2-4; 9 positions match TRBD1. The sequenced sample was blood. This sequence originates from a boy aged 10-17 years in good health. In DNA form, the CDR3 reads TGTGCCAGCAGCTTAGGGGGGGGACAGGGCTTCACTAAAAACATTCAGTACTTC. Amino acid sequence: CASSLGGGQGFTKNIQYF. The whole variable domain, remainder taken from reference TRBV7-2 and TRBJ2-4, is GAGVSQSPSNKVTEKGKDVELRCDPISGHTALYWYRQSLGQGLEFLIYFQGNSAPDKSGLPSDRFSAERTGGSVSTLTIQRTQQEDSAVYLCASSLGGGQGFTKNIQYFGAGTRLSVL.